This T cell receptor (beta chain) is drawn from a study of CD8 T cells in ankylosing spondylitis (dated by TCRdb to the late 2010s). Broadly, across the study: The study profiled T cell receptor beta repertoires in healthy donors and ankylosing spondylitis patients to find disease-linked TCR variants. In total, the full study cohort was made up of roughly 100 healthy donors and about two dozen ankylosing spondylitis patients. Peripheral blood was sampled, and synovial fluid was additionally collected from ankylosing spondylitis patients. The investigation overall reported the following: Some motif variants had previously been reported in the synovial fluid and blood of reactive arthritis patients, which suggests shared mechanisms of disease initiation. According to the report, matched synovial fluid samples from ankylosing spondylitis patients were significantly enriched for the disease-linked clones. The disease-linked clones had a CD8+ phenotype and were found at relatively low frequencies in peripheral blood. Blood from ankylosing spondylitis patients appeared to be characterized by a TCR beta motif composed of under ten highly homologous amino acid variants.

This clonotype was observed a handful of times. Its antigen target is currently unknown. A junction end diverges from the germline sequence, so it may reflect a read error. The CDR3, cysteine through phenylalanine, is 14 amino acids long. Solely the CDR3 DNA is kept, with 42 bases framed from the first base. CDR1 SGHTA and CDR2 FQGNSA were looked up in the germline V gene. The sequencer listed for this sample is Illumina HiSeq 2500. TCR beta libraries were prepared by quantitative 5'-RACE with molecular barcodes. For the original study's pipeline: A new computational method, built on a probabilistic model of VDJ rearrangement, was used to identify disease-linked TCR variants. TCRdb reworked the public reads: Q25 trimming with fastp, MiXCR clone assembly, productive beta chains retained. Rows are unified per CDR3 protein, each entry keeping the most common DNA and genes. The V and J calls follow TCRdb's processing rather than the paper's. The sample records 350,000 or so distinct CDR3 sequences, around 7.6% of which are singletons. The ten largest account for less than 15% of the sample.

The sequencing sample was made of blood, either unsorted or a sorted T cell fraction (not recorded which). The rearrangement combines TRBV7-2 with TRBJ2-1; TRBD2 agrees with 14 junctional bases. The sequence came from a male donor with ankylosing spondylitis. The bases read TGTGCCAGCAGCGAAGTGACTAGCGGGAGGGACCGGGTCTTC. It codes for CASSEVTSGRDRVF.